Given below is one TCR beta chain in context. Sequencing was performed with immunoSEQ multiplex PCR; in TCRdb, only in-frame clones are kept and a portion is missing. The repertoire has about 520,000 clones, roughly 80% of them found once; the top ten carry approximately 12%. The source of the sample is a study of shared clonotypes between healthy human individuals. Trimming took 7 bases from V and 2 from J, leaving 19 bases between them. The CDR3 has 15 residues. The germline gives CDR1 SGHDT, CDR2 YYEEEE. Sample: PBMCs. This chain links TRBV5-6 with TRBJ2-7; TRBD1 might be the D (6 bases). This receptor was obtained from a woman aged 40 to 49 in good health. Some clones in this sample may be carry-over from other donors' samples. The CDR3 loop is CASCVGTRPTYEQYF. CDR3 bases: TGTGCCAGCTGCGTCGGGACAAGGCCGACCTACGAGCAGTACTTC.